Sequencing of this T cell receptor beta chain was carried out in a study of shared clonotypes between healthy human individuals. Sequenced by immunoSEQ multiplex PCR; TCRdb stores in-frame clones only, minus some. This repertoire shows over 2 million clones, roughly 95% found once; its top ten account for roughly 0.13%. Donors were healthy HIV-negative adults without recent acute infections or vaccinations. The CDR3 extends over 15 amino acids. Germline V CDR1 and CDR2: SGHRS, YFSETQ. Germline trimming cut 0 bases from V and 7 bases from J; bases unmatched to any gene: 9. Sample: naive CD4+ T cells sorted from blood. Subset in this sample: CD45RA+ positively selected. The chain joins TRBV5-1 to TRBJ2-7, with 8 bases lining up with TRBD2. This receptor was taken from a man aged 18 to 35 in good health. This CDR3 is CASSLAETGGREQYF. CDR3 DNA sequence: TGCGCCAGCAGCTTGGCCGAAACGGGAGGGCGGGAGCAGTACTTC.